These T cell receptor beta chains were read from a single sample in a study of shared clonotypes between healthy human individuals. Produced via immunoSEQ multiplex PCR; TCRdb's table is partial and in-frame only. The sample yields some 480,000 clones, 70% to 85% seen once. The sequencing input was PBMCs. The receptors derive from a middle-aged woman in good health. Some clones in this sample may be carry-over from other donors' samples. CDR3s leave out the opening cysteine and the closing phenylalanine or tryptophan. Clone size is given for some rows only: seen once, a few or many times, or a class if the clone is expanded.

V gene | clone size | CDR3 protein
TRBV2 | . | ASTLERLAGSGANVLT
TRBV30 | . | AWSVFSGSIGEQY
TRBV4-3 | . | ASSQDPGLLNTEAF
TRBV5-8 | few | ASSFRPGYEQY
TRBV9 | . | ASSVGQGFRGETQY
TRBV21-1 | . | ASSKARASTANTGELF
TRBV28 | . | ASSLGTVGEKLF
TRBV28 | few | ASSFSSGEQY
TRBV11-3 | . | ASSKGTSGTGELF
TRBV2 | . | ASSILGQETQY